The 27 T cell receptor beta chains below come from one sample, sequenced in a study of cytomegalovirus exposure and HLA in healthy donors. Only in-frame clones appear in the TCRdb table, and some are missing; sequencing was by immunoSEQ multiplex PCR. The repertoire includes fewer than 200,000 clones, about 85% of them detected once, and roughly 15% sits in the top ten. Sequencing used PBMCs. These receptors came from a man aged 18 to 35 in good health and CMV-seropositive.

The chain links TRBV28 to TRBJ2-7; D is perhaps TRBD2 (6 bases). The CDR3 loop spans 15 amino acids. Looked up from germline, CDR1 is MDHEN and CDR2 is SYDVKM. V was shortened by 5 bases and J by 0 bases, with 14 bases between the two germline ends. The CDR3 here is CASSAPRGNSYEQYF. The CDR3 DNA follows: TGTGCCAGCAGTGCTCCGCGGGGAAACTCCTACGAGCAGTACTTC. The complete variable domain, with remaining parts taken from reference TRBV28 and TRBJ2-7, reads DVKVTQSSRYLVKRTGEKVFLECVQDMDHENMFWYRQDPGLGLRLIYFSYDVKMKEKGDIPEGYSVSREKKERFSLILESASTNQTSMYLCASSAPRGNSYEQYFGPGTRLTVT.

Many counts were recorded for this clone. The chain joins TRBV2 to TRBJ2-2, with 9 bases matching TRBD2. The CDR3 spans 14 residues. The V gene end was trimmed by 8 bases and the J gene end by 6 bases; junction bases not matched to a gene: 7. Germline assignment: CDR1 SNHLY and CDR2 FYNNEI. CDR3 nucleotides: TGTGCCAGCGGTCGGCGGGAGGGTGCCGGGGAGCTGTTTTTT. Amino acid sequence: CASGRREGAGELFF.

This chain links TRBV6-1 with TRBJ2-4; weak D call: TRBD2 (5 bases). Between the trimmed V and J ends, which lost 5 bases and 2 bases, there was a span of 7 bases. Looked up from germline, CDR1 is MNHNS and CDR2 is SASEGT. CDR3 length: 13 residues. CDR3 nucleotide sequence: TGTGCCAGCAGTTCGGGGACCAAAAACATTCAGTACTTC. Translating it yields CASSSGTKNIQYF.

This chain connects TRBV7-2 to TRBJ1-1, with 10 positions matching TRBD1. Germline lookup yields CDR1 SGHTA and CDR2 FQGNSA. CDR3 size: 14 residues. J gave up 1 base and V 5 bases, and 1 base lay outside the gene matches. CDR3 DNA sequence: TGTGCCAGCAGCCGGACAGGGGGGAACACTGAAGCTTTCTTT. Encoded protein: CASSRTGGNTEAFF.

CDR3 in DNA: TGTGCCAGCAGCTTTCCCCGTGGACAGGGGGATGGTATGAACACTGAAGCTTTCTTT. This gives the protein CASSFPRGQGDGMNTEAFF. V gene TRBV5-4 combines with J gene TRBJ1-1; 10 nucleotides line up with TRBD1. This CDR3 region has 19 residues. The J segment lost 0 bases and the V segment lost 2 bases, leaving 13 bases of the junction unmatched. The V gene's germline CDR1 is SGHNT and CDR2 YYREEE (reference sequence).

The chain uses TRBV7-9 and TRBJ1-2, with TRBD1 matching 9 bases. Germline assignment: CDR1 SEHNR and CDR2 FQNEAQ (reference sequence). V lost 5 bases, J lost 6 bases, and 7 bases stayed unmatched. The CDR3 runs to 14 residues. The CDR3 sequence is CASSASRDRDGYTF. The DNA of the CDR3 is TGTGCCAGCAGCGCAAGTCGGGACAGGGATGGCTACACCTTC.

Comment on this clone: Sequence at one end of the junction differs from germline and may be a read error. The V and J genes are TRBV27 and TRBJ2-1, with 10 bases that match TRBD1. Germline V CDR1 and CDR2: MNHEY, SMNVEV (reference sequence). This CDR3 is 18 amino acids long. The CDR3 nucleotides read TGTGCCAGCAGTCTATCGGGGACAGGGGCATTCTCCTACAATGAGCAGTTCTTC. It is translated as CASSLSGTGAFSYNEQFF.

The V call is TRBV9, the J call TRBJ2-1, with D perhaps TRBD2 (7 bases). V gave up 0 bases and J gave up 1 base, with 14 bases separating them. CDR1 and CDR2 (germline): SGDLS, YYNGEE. The CDR3 covers 17 residues. The CDR3 here is CASSVEAGDRSYNEQFF. The CDR3 bases are TGTGCCAGCAGCGTAGAGGCGGGAGACAGGTCCTACAATGAGCAGTTCTTC.

The V call is TRBV4-1, the J call TRBJ2-7; 14 bases are a match to TRBD2. V dropped 1 base and J dropped 5; count of bases not matched to a gene: 4. Germline V lookup: CDR1 MGHRA, CDR2 YSYEKL. The length of the CDR3 is 16 residues. The CDR3 spells CASSQAKGLAGDEQYF. DNA of the CDR3: TGCGCCAGCAGCCAAGCTAAGGGACTAGCGGGAGACGAGCAGTACTTC.

The rearrangement links TRBV28 to TRBJ1-5, with unresolved D. Trimming stripped 5 bases from V and 3 bases from J, with 17 bases between. Per the germline V gene, CDR1 is MDHEN and CDR2 is SYDVKM. The CDR3 is 16 amino acids. The CDR3, as DNA: TGTGCCAGCAGTCGATCCGGGGAGGTCCTCAATCAGCCCCAGCATTTT. Translated: CASSRSGEVLNQPQHF.

This chain joins TRBV27 and TRBJ1-4; 7 bases align to TRBD1. Germline V gene data show CDR1 as MNHEY and CDR2 as SMNVEV (reference sequence). The trim removed 6 bases at V and 4 bases at J, leaving 11 bases unmatched. The CDR3 loop spans 16 amino acids. For the CDR3, the DNA is TGTGCCAGCAGATACAAGGGACAGCGAAGTAATGAAAAACTGTTTTTT. It translates to CASRYKGQRSNEKLFF.

The chain is built from TRBV6-5 and TRBJ2-5; 7 nucleotides align to TRBD2. The CDR3 is 16 residues long. The J segment lost 2 bases and the V segment lost 3 bases, leaving 9 bases of the junction unmatched. The V gene's germline CDR1 is MNHEY and CDR2 SVGAGI. The DNA for the CDR3 is TGTGCCAGCAGTTATGATCTAGCGGATATACAAGAGACCCAGTACTTC. Translated, it gives CASSYDLADIQETQYF.

The rearrangement links TRBV6-6 to TRBJ1-1, with 7 bases fitting TRBD1. This CDR3 is 15 amino acids long. Germline CDR1 and CDR2: MNHNY and SVGAGI (reference sequence). The ends lost 8 bases at V and 1 base at J; junction bases unmatched: 10. The CDR3, as DNA: TGTGCCAGCCTCACTACACAGGGGACGAACACTGAAGCTTTCTTT. Translating gives CASLTTQGTNTEAFF.

V usage is TRBV28 and J usage is TRBJ1-4; tentative D call: TRBD1 (6 bases). Germline V gene sequence: CDR1 MDHEN, CDR2 SYDVKM. V was trimmed by 11 bases and J by 8 bases, leaving 18 bases between them. The CDR3 is 13 residues long. CDR3 DNA: TGTGCCTCAGGGGACACCAGGGGAGAAAAACTGTTTTTT. Its translation is CASGDTRGEKLFF.

The chain joins TRBV7-9 to TRBJ2-5; a possible D gene is TRBD1 (6 bases). The V gene's germline CDR1 is SEHNR and CDR2 FQNEAQ (reference sequence). The CDR3 totals 15 residues. V was shortened by 0 bases and J by 1 base, with 9 bases between the two germline ends. The CDR3: CASSLATGLQETQYF. For the CDR3, the DNA is TGTGCCAGCAGCTTAGCTACAGGGCTCCAAGAGACCCAGTACTTC.

The chain links TRBV10-3 to TRBJ2-1, with 7 bases that match TRBD2. CDR3 length: 17 amino acids. The V gene's germline CDR1 is ENHRY and CDR2 SYGVKD. Losses at the gene ends were 0 bases for V and 0 bases for J; bases not matched to a gene: 5. DNA of the CDR3: TGTGCCATCAGTGAGTCACGGCGGGAGAGCTCCTACAATGAGCAGTTCTTC. This gives the protein CAISESRRESSYNEQFF.

This chain connects TRBV28 to TRBJ1-3; the D gene is possibly TRBD1 (5 bases). Germline-derived CDR1 and CDR2 are MDHEN and SYDVKM. The V end was cut by 10 bases, the J end by 0 bases, with 16 bases between. The CDR3 totals 15 residues. CDR3: CAISEMGRSGNTIYF. The CDR3 DNA is TGTGCCATCTCAGAAATGGGGCGCTCTGGAAACACCATATATTTT.

The CDR3 sequence: CASSLRQGGEAFF. CDR3 DNA sequence: TGTGCCAGCAGCCTAAGACAGGGGGGTGAAGCTTTCTTT. The chain links TRBV11-2 to TRBJ1-1, with 9 bases lining up with TRBD1. V shed 5 bases, J shed 7 bases, and the junction held 5 bases outside the gene matches. The CDR3 consists of 13 residues. CDR1 and CDR2 from the germline V gene are SGHAT and FQNNGV.

This clone is categorized as large. This chain connects TRBV29-1 to TRBJ2-2; weak D call: TRBD2 (5 bases). CDR1 and CDR2 (germline): SQVTM, ANQGSEA. Trimming removed 7 bases at V and 1 base at J, with 13 bases between. This CDR3 spans 14 amino acids. The CDR3 region has the DNA TGCAGCGGCCAGGAGGCGGGGAACACCGGGGAGCTGTTTTTT. Translating gives CSGQEAGNTGELFF.

The chain carries TRBV10-3 and TRBJ1-2; 9 bases match TRBD1. Germline-derived CDR1 and CDR2 are ENHRY and SYGVKD. The CDR3 totals 14 residues. Trimming cost V 4 bases and J 6 bases; bases outside gene matches: 6. DNA for the CDR3: TGTGCCATCAGTGTACAGGGGGCGCGCCATGGCTACACCTTC. Translated: CAISVQGARHGYTF.

Ten or more counts support this clone. The V gene is TRBV5-4, the J gene TRBJ1-1, with D perhaps matching TRBD1 (6 bases). Germline CDR1 and CDR2: SGHNT and YYREEE (reference sequence). The V end lost 4 bases, the J end lost 0 bases, and 13 bases lay between the germline ends. The CDR3 is 15 residues long. The CDR3 region has the DNA TGTGCCAGCAGCCCGCAACAGGGTTTGAACACTGAAGCTTTCTTT. As protein: CASSPQQGLNTEAFF.

The chain is built from TRBV9 and TRBJ2-1, with TRBD2 as a possible D gene (6 bases). The CDR3 runs 13 residues. Germline V gene lookup returns CDR1 SGDLS and CDR2 YYNGEE. The V and J ends lost 3 bases and 15 bases respectively, with 19 bases between them. The CDR3 DNA reads TGTGCCAGCAGCGAACGGACTACTACTATTAGGTTCTTC. This encodes CASSERTTTIRFF.

V is TRBV9 and J is TRBJ2-3; D perhaps matches TRBD1 (5 bases). CDR1 and CDR2 from the germline V gene are SGDLS and YYNGEE. The V end lost 0 bases, the J end lost 4 bases, and 6 bases lay between the germline ends. The length of the CDR3 is 13 residues. In DNA, the CDR3 is TGTGCCAGCAGCGTAGAGGGGTCAGATACGCAGTATTTT. Protein product: CASSVEGSDTQYF.

This chain connects TRBV11-3 to TRBJ1-2; D may be TRBD1 (6 bases). Trimming pared 0 bases from V and 4 bases from J, leaving 12 bases between. The CDR3 is 15 residues long. Germline loops: CDR1 SGHNT, CDR2 YENEEA. CDR3 sequence: CASSLDGAGAYGYTF. Written as DNA, the CDR3 is TGTGCCAGCAGCTTAGATGGGGCAGGGGCCTATGGCTACACCTTC.

This chain links TRBV28 with TRBJ1-3, with D hard to call. The V end was cut by 2 bases, the J end by 10 bases, with 9 bases between. This CDR3 has 12 residues. Germline values: CDR1 MDHEN, CDR2 SYDVKM. The CDR3 loop reads CASSLEGGTIYF. Written as DNA, the CDR3 is TGTGCCAGCAGTTTAGAGGGAGGGACCATATATTTT.

The chain carries TRBV6-6 and TRBJ1-3, with 7 positions matching TRBD1. This CDR3 has 15 residues. V was pared by 0 bases and J by 4 bases, with 3 bases of the junction left unmatched. Germline CDR1 reads MNHNY; CDR2 reads SVGAGI (reference sequence). This chain's CDR3 is CASSYSSGGGNTIYF. CDR3 coding DNA: TGTGCCAGCAGTTACTCGTCAGGGGGGGGAAACACCATATATTTT.

The rearrangement links TRBV10-3 to TRBJ2-3; 7 positions match TRBD1. The germline CDR1 and CDR2 sequences are ENHRY and SYGVKD. The CDR3 has 14 residues. V lost 10 bases, J lost 1 base, and 8 bases stayed unmatched. The chain's CDR3 is CATGAGTGTDTQYF. The CDR3 DNA reads TGTGCCACCGGGGCCGGGACAGGCACAGATACGCAGTATTTT.